Listed here are 17 T cell receptor beta chains from one sample, sequenced in a study of regulatory T cells in long-lasting Graves disease. Time point in this sample: newly diagnosed GD, antithyroid drugs for less than 3 months. Generation of the TCR library employed RNA extracted from PBMCs. Through Arm-PCR of CDR3 regions and iRepertoire HTBI primers, TCR beta libraries were built. TCRdb used MiXCR to reprocess the multiplex PCR reads, holding one entry per CDR3 protein. The sample holds 560,000 or so distinct CDR3 sequences, 16% seen once. These same data were also listed under a study on T cells in Graves' hyperthyroidism and ophthalmopathy.

The sample here was peripheral blood mononuclear cells (PBMCs), taken at new diagnosis, from a patient treated with antithyroid drugs. These receptors were obtained from a man younger than 35 with Graves disease.

Comments on this clonotype: A much more abundant neighbour one base away suggests this may be a read error. This rearrangement joins TRBV10-3 to TRBJ2-7; TRBD2 might be the D (6 bases). Germline CDR1 ENHRY, CDR2 SYGVKD. The CDR3 consists of 15 residues. V lost 0 bases and J lost 5, with 14 bases in between. This CDR3 reads CAISESVGGGNEQYF. The CDR3 coding sequence is TGTGCCATCAGTGAGTCAGTGGGAGGCGGCAACGAGCAGTACTTC.

V usage is TRBV9 and J usage is TRBJ1-1; D unclear. V dropped 2 bases and J dropped 6 bases, with 14 bases sitting between them. The CDR3 is 14 amino acids. CDR1 is SGDLS and CDR2 is YYNGEE in the germline V gene. The DNA for the CDR3 is TGTGCCAGCAGCGTCAGACATGGCGCCGCTGAAGCTTTCTTT. Residues: CASSVRHGAAEAFF. Based on the CDR3 plus reference TRBV9 and TRBJ1-1, the full variable domain is DSGVTQTPKHLITATGQRVTLRCSPRSGDLSVYWYQQSLDQGLQFLIQYYNGEERAKGNILERFSAQQFPDLHSELNLSSLELGDSALYFCASSVRHGAAEAFFGQGTRLTVV.

At least ten counts were recorded for this clonotype. The chain joins TRBV28 to TRBJ1-3, with unresolved D. V lost 6 bases to trimming and J lost 0 bases, with 9 bases between them. Per the germline V gene, CDR1 is MDHEN and CDR2 is SYDVKM. CDR3 length equals 14 residues. In DNA form, the CDR3 reads TGTGCCAGCAGAGAACAGTTCTCTGGAAACACCATATATTTT. Translated, it gives CASREQFSGNTIYF. The full variable domain, rest sourced from reference TRBV28 and TRBJ1-3, is DVKVTQSSRYLVKRTGEKVFLECVQDMDHENMFWYRQDPGLGLRLIYFSYDVKMKEKGDIPEGYSVSREKKERFSLILESASTNQTSMYLCASREQFSGNTIYFGEGSWLTVV.

This clonotype was seen a few times. The V gene is TRBV19, the J gene TRBJ2-2; D is perhaps TRBD2 (7 bases). The length of the CDR3 is 17 residues. Germline values: CDR1 LNHDA, CDR2 SQIVND (reference sequence). V was trimmed by 4 bases and J by 3 bases, leaving 18 bases between them. CDR3 sequence (DNA): TGTGCCAGTAGTACCTGGGGGGGGCGCGTGGACACCGGGGAGCTGTTTTTT. Translated: CASSTWGGRVDTGELFF.

This clonotype was detected a few times. The chain combines TRBV11-3 with TRBJ2-1; TRBD1 is a possible D gene (5 bases). Per the germline V gene, CDR1 is SGHNT and CDR2 is YENEEA. V lost 5 bases and J 5 bases, leaving 10 bases between the germline ends. CDR3 length: 13 amino acids. The CDR3 protein is CASSPTGHNEQFF. CDR3 coding DNA: TGTGCCAGCAGCCCTACAGGTCACAATGAGCAGTTCTTC.

Only a few counts were recorded for this clonotype. The V and J genes are TRBV14 and TRBJ2-1; TRBD1 matches at 10 bases. This CDR3 comprises 16 residues. Unmatched junction bases numbered 12, after V lost 1 base and J lost 12 bases. Germline V CDR1 and CDR2: SGHDN, FVKESK. The CDR3: CASSQGLGTGVFRQFF. Here the CDR3 DNA reads TGTGCCAGCAGCCAAGGGCTTGGGACAGGGGTATTTCGGCAGTTCTTC. Full variable domain (remainder filled in from reference TRBV14 and TRBJ2-1): EAGVTQFPSHSVIEKGQTVTLRCDPISGHDNLYWYRRVMGKEIKFLLHFVKESKQDESGMPNNRFLAERTGGTYSTLKVQPAELEDSGVYFCASSQGLGTGVFRQFFGPGTRLTVL.

In this sample, this clonotype turned up many times. This chain uses TRBV7-8 with TRBJ1-5; no clear D. Trimming took 5 bases from V and 5 from J, leaving 10 bases between them. This CDR3 comprises 13 residues. The germline V gene encodes CDR1 SGHVS and CDR2 FQNEAQ. DNA of the CDR3: TGTGCCAGCAGCGTCACGGCTGATCAGCCCCAGCATTTT. It is translated as CASSVTADQPQHF.

This clonotype was detected a few times. The chain combines TRBV9 with TRBJ2-1; 10 positions agree with TRBD2. V was pared by 5 bases and J by 3 bases, with 8 bases of the junction left unmatched. There are 16 residues in the CDR3. Germline loops: CDR1 SGDLS, CDR2 YYNGEE. This CDR3 is CASSPSGSTNYNEQFF. DNA of the CDR3: TGTGCCAGCAGTCCTAGCGGGAGTACGAACTACAATGAGCAGTTCTTC.

In this sample, this clonotype turned up many times. The chain employs TRBV27 and TRBJ2-7; D possibly matches TRBD1 or TRBD2 (6 bases each). Germline CDR1 MNHEY, CDR2 SMNVEV (reference sequence). The CDR3 sequence is 15 residues long. The V gene lost 2 bases and the J gene lost 2 bases, with 13 bases spanning the gap. In nucleotides, the CDR3 is TGTGCCAGCAGTTTAGGCTGGGGGGCCACCTACGAGCAGTACTTC. Its translation is CASSLGWGATYEQYF.

This clonotype was seen once. The rearrangement links TRBV6-1 to TRBJ1-3; D gene uncertain. CDR3 size: 14 residues. Germline CDR1 and CDR2: MNHNS and SASEGT. The V and J ends lost 7 bases and 0 bases respectively, with 10 bases between them. In nucleotides, the CDR3 is TGTGCCAGCACCGACATGAGCTCTGGAAACACCATATATTTT. Protein product: CASTDMSSGNTIYF.

This clonotype was counted at least ten times. The chain has TRBV11-3 and TRBJ2-1; TRBD2 aligns across 14 bases. The CDR3 sequence is 18 residues long. J gave up 5 bases and V 5 bases, and 11 bases lay outside the gene matches. CDR1 and CDR2 (germline): SGHNT, YENEEA. The DNA of the CDR3 is TGTGCCAGCAGCCCCTCCGGGACTAGCGGGGGAGCCGACAATGAGCAGTTCTTC. Protein sequence: CASSPSGTSGGADNEQFF.

This clonotype appeared many times. J is TRBJ2-1 and V is TRBV7-8; D is ambiguous. CDR3 length: 14 residues. Germline CDR1 reads SGHVS; CDR2 reads FQNEAQ. Trimming pared 5 bases from V and 4 bases from J, leaving 12 bases between. The CDR3 coding sequence is TGTGCCAGCAGCGGGCGGTGGGCTTACAATGAGCAGTTCTTC. It codes for CASSGRWAYNEQFF.

This clonotype came up many times. This rearrangement joins TRBV27 to TRBJ1-5, with D perhaps TRBD1 (6 bases). V was trimmed by 2 bases and J by 2 bases, leaving 10 bases between them. Germline CDR1 and CDR2: MNHEY and SMNVEV (reference sequence). This CDR3 contains 15 residues. CDR3 residues: CASSLKRGGNQPQHF. The CDR3 nucleotides are TGTGCCAGCAGTTTAAAGAGGGGGGGCAATCAGCCCCAGCATTTT.

This clonotype has at least ten counts. This sequence joins TRBV27 and TRBJ2-7; weak D call: TRBD2 (5 bases). Germline V lookup: CDR1 MNHEY, CDR2 SMNVEV (reference sequence). V lost 4 bases, J lost 2 bases, and 9 bases lay in between. This CDR3 comprises 13 residues. This CDR3 reads CASSSRGAYEQYF. The CDR3 bases are TGTGCCAGCAGTTCTCGGGGAGCCTACGAGCAGTACTTC.

In this sample, this clonotype turned up many times. The chain combines TRBV2 with TRBJ1-5; no reliable D call. The CDR3 runs 13 residues. Trimming removed 3 bases at V and 3 bases at J, with 6 bases between. CDR1 is SNHLY and CDR2 is FYNNEI in the germline V gene. DNA for the CDR3: TGTGCCAGCAGTGAGGAGATCAATCAGCCCCAGCATTTT. It encodes CASSEEINQPQHF.

The V gene is TRBV4-1, the J gene TRBJ1-5; D unresolved. The CDR3 is 15 amino acids. The V gene's germline CDR1 is MGHRA and CDR2 YSYEKL. The V gene lost 1 base and the J gene lost 7 bases, with 14 bases spanning the gap. The chain's CDR3 is CASSQAGREIQPQHF. The CDR3 region has the DNA TGCGCCAGCAGCCAAGCGGGGAGGGAGATCCAGCCCCAGCATTTT.

This clonotype has a handful of counts. The rearrangement uses TRBV29-1 and TRBJ2-7, with TRBD2 matching 14 bases. The CDR3 consists of 15 residues. Germline V CDR1 and CDR2: SQVTM, ANQGSEA. J was trimmed by 2 bases and V by 3 bases; bases with no gene match: 3. CDR3 protein: CSVEGLAGVPYEQYF. The CDR3 coding sequence is TGCAGCGTTGAGGGACTAGCGGGAGTGCCCTACGAGCAGTACTTC.